One and the same sample provided the 25 T cell receptor beta chains below, sequenced in a study of OX40 agonist ivuxolimab in advanced cancers. Sequenced by immunoSEQ multiplex PCR; TCRdb stores in-frame clones only, minus some. The data contain 72,000 or so clones, roughly 90% of them singletons. The sequences come from CD4+ or CD8+ T cells sorted from blood, collected in a trial of the OX40 agonist ivuxolimab. The receptors come from an adult with an advanced solid tumor such as melanoma, head and neck, liver or kidney cancer.

This chain connects TRBV25-1 to TRBJ1-2; TRBD1 matches 11 bases. CDR3 length equals 14 residues. Germline-derived CDR1 and CDR2 are MGHDK and SYGVNS. V dropped 6 bases and J dropped 7; count of bases not matched to a gene: 7. The CDR3, as DNA: TGTGCCAGCAGATGGACAGGGGGCGGTGGTGGCTACACCTTC. Its translation: CASRWTGGGGGYTF.

The gene calls are TRBV13 and TRBJ2-3; no clear D. Germline CDR1 reads PRHDT; CDR2 reads FYEKMQ (reference sequence). The CDR3 has 11 residues. V dropped 5 bases and J dropped 1 base, with 1 base sitting between them. The CDR3 nucleotides are TGTGCCAGCAGCCGCACAGATACGCAGTATTTT. It specifies CASSRTDTQYF.

On this clone: At the DNA level, this CDR3 is encoded by other sequences in the same sample as well. This CDR3 is CASSLEQNQPQHF. CDR3 nucleotide sequence: TGTGCCAGCAGCTTAGAGCAGAATCAGCCCCAGCATTTT. This rearrangement joins TRBV11-2 to TRBJ1-5; no firm D call. Germline-derived CDR1 and CDR2 are SGHAT and FQNNGV. Deletions cut 0 bases from V and 4 bases from J, with 4 bases between. This CDR3 contains 13 residues.

Concerning this clone itself: One end of the junction fails to match germline, which may point to a read error. This sequence joins TRBV30 and TRBJ1-4; 8 bases fit TRBD1. Germline CDR1 and CDR2: GTSNPN and SVGIG (reference sequence). This CDR3 spans 12 amino acids. The DNA of the CDR3 is TGTGCCCGGAGGCAGGGGGCTGAAAAACTGTTTTTT. Its translation is CARRQGAEKLFF.

V is TRBV6-5 and J is TRBJ2-7, with D possibly called TRBD1 or TRBD2 (5 bases each). CDR3 length: 15 amino acids. V lost 5 bases to trimming and J lost 0 bases, with 14 bases between them. In germline, CDR1 is MNHEY, CDR2 SVGAGI. The CDR3 DNA reads as TGTGCCAGCAGTCGTGGGGACCACCACTCCTACGAGCAGTACTTC. Translation gives CASSRGDHHSYEQYF.

The J gene is TRBJ2-2, the V gene TRBV30; the match to TRBD1 covers 7 bases. Unmatched junction bases numbered 2, after V lost 4 bases and J lost 3 bases. The germline gives CDR1 GTSNPN, CDR2 SVGIG (reference sequence). CDR3 size: 13 residues. This CDR3 reads CAWTDRDTGELFF. CDR3 in DNA: TGTGCCTGGACCGACAGGGACACCGGGGAGCTGTTTTTT.

This chain connects TRBV6-1 to TRBJ1-3; perhaps TRBD1 as D (5 bases). V lost 0 bases and J 2 bases, leaving 14 bases between the germline ends. Germline V CDR1 and CDR2: MNHNS, SASEGT. The CDR3 is 17 amino acids. In DNA, the CDR3 is TGTGCCAGCAGTGAAGCTACGAGTGGGGGTCCTGGAAACACCATATATTTT. This encodes CASSEATSGGPGNTIYF.

This clone was counted once. The chain couples TRBV5-6 to TRBJ1-5; D remains unclear. This CDR3 has 16 residues. Germline CDR1 SGHDT, CDR2 YYEEEE. Trimming removed 0 bases from V and 5 bases from J, with 15 bases in between. The CDR3 spells CASSLGPSARDQPQHF. In nucleotides, the CDR3 is TGTGCCAGCAGCTTGGGACCGTCCGCAAGAGATCAGCCCCAGCATTTT.

J is TRBJ2-7 and V is TRBV2; D not certain. Trimming stripped 1 base from V and 3 bases from J, with 10 bases between. Germline V CDR1 and CDR2: SNHLY, FYNNEI. This CDR3 is 14 amino acids long. The CDR3, as DNA: TGTGCCAGCAGTGAAGAAGACGAGGACTACGAGCAGTACTTC. Its protein product is CASSEEDEDYEQYF. The whole variable domain, filled in from reference TRBV2 and TRBJ2-7, reads EPEVTQTPSHQVTQMGQEVILRCVPISNHLYFYWYRQILGQKVEFLVSFYNNEISEKSEIFDDQFSVERPDGSNFTLKIRSTKLEDSAMYFCASSEEDEDYEQYFGPGTRLTVT.

The chain has TRBV11-1 and TRBJ2-1; 8 bases align to TRBD2. This CDR3 comprises 16 residues. CDR1 is SGHAT and CDR2 is FQDESV in the germline V gene (reference sequence). V dropped 5 bases and J dropped 2; count of bases not matched to a gene: 8. CDR3 loop: CASSPAGGGPYNEQFF. The CDR3 DNA reads TGTGCCAGCAGCCCGGCTGGCGGGGGGCCCTACAATGAGCAGTTCTTC.

This chain uses TRBV14 with TRBJ2-3, with TRBD2 as a possible D gene (5 bases). The length of the CDR3 is 16 residues. The V end was cut by 1 base, the J end by 1 base, with 12 bases between. CDR1 is SGHDN and CDR2 is FVKESK in the germline V gene. The CDR3 DNA sequence: TGTGCCAGCAGCCAAGGCCCGGGGATGGGCACAGATACGCAGTATTTT. Encoded protein: CASSQGPGMGTDTQYF.

The chain recombines TRBV29-1 with TRBJ1-3; D gene uncertain. This CDR3 spans 12 amino acids. V was shortened by 5 bases and J by 0 bases, with 5 bases between the two germline ends. Germline values: CDR1 SQVTM, CDR2 ANQGSEA. CDR3 DNA: TGCAGCGTTATGAACTCTGGAAACACCATATATTTT. This codes for CSVMNSGNTIYF.

In this sample, this clone turned up a few times. The gene calls are TRBV30 and TRBJ1-4, with D possibly matching TRBD1 (5 bases). Germline-derived CDR1 and CDR2 are GTSNPN and SVGIG (reference sequence). V dropped 2 bases and J dropped 8 bases, with 12 bases sitting between them. The length of the CDR3 is 13 residues. CDR3 DNA: TGTGCCTGGAGTCTCAGGGAGGGAGAAAAACTGTTTTTT. It yields the protein CAWSLREGEKLFF.

This rearrangement joins TRBV2 to TRBJ1-1, with D maybe TRBD1 (6 bases). Trimming took 6 bases from V and 3 from J, leaving 14 bases between them. Per germline, CDR1 SNHLY and CDR2 FYNNEI. The CDR3 has 14 amino acids. For the CDR3, the DNA is TGTGCCAGCAGGGCCACAGGGAGGGACACTGAAGCTTTCTTT. As protein: CASRATGRDTEAFF. Combining the CDR3 with reference TRBV2 and TRBJ1-1 gives the whole variable domain EPEVTQTPSHQVTQMGQEVILRCVPISNHLYFYWYRQILGQKVEFLVSFYNNEISEKSEIFDDQFSVERPDGSNFTLKIRSTKLEDSAMYFCASRATGRDTEAFFGQGTRLTVV.

The genes are TRBV4-2 and TRBJ1-1; the D is unclear. Trimming removed 0 bases at V and 1 base at J, with 15 bases between. The CDR3 is made up of 17 amino acids. Germline lookup yields CDR1 LGHNA and CDR2 YNFKEQ. CDR3 DNA sequence: TGTGCCAGCAGCCAAGATCTCGCCGGACGGAGGAACACTGAAGCTTTCTTT. Residues: CASSQDLAGRRNTEAFF.

About this clone: This CDR3 is also generated by other DNA sequences in the sample. The rearrangement links TRBV5-1 to TRBJ2-3; D is unclear. The V gene lost 1 base and the J gene lost 2 bases, with 2 bases spanning the gap. Germline assignment: CDR1 SGHRS and CDR2 YFSETQ. The CDR3 sequence is 12 residues long. The CDR3 is CASSLNTDTQYF. The CDR3 nucleotides read TGCGCCAGCAGCTTGAACACAGATACGCAGTATTTT.

This sequence joins TRBV7-2 and TRBJ2-3; 9 positions agree with TRBD2. Losses at the gene ends were 7 bases for V and 5 bases for J; bases not matched to a gene: 19. Germline loops: CDR1 SGHTA, CDR2 FQGNSA. CDR3 size: 18 residues. The CDR3 loop is CASTKGAASGIAGDTQYF. The CDR3 nucleotides are TGTGCCAGCACCAAGGGGGCGGCTAGCGGGATTGCCGGAGATACGCAGTATTTT.

The V and J genes are TRBV2 and TRBJ2-5; TRBD1 matches at 7 bases. V shed 6 bases, J shed 0 bases, and the junction held 1 base outside the gene matches. The germline CDR1 and CDR2 sequences are SNHLY and FYNNEI. CDR3 length equals 13 residues. The CDR3 DNA is TGTGCCAGCAGGACAGGGTACCAAGAGACCCAGTACTTC. Its protein is CASRTGYQETQYF.

The chain is built from TRBV28 and TRBJ1-4; the match to TRBD1 covers 7 bases. This CDR3 contains 17 residues. CDR1 and CDR2 from the germline V gene are MDHEN and SYDVKM. V lost 8 bases and J lost 5; bases outside the gene matches: 17. CDR3 sequence: CASRMRGAGGQNEKLFF. In nucleotides, the CDR3 is TGTGCCAGCCGAATGAGGGGTGCAGGGGGTCAAAATGAAAAACTGTTTTTT. The full variable domain, its missing parts supplied by reference TRBV28 and TRBJ1-4, is DVKVTQSSRYLVKRTGEKVFLECVQDMDHENMFWYRQDPGLGLRLIYFSYDVKMKEKGDIPEGYSVSREKKERFSLILESASTNQTSMYLCASRMRGAGGQNEKLFFGSGTQLSVL.

The chain employs TRBV2 and TRBJ1-4, with 8 bases aligning to TRBD1. The trim removed 5 bases at V and 2 bases at J, leaving 1 base unmatched. This CDR3 is built from 14 residues. Per germline, CDR1 SNHLY and CDR2 FYNNEI. The CDR3 is CASSNRGTNEKLFF. The CDR3 nucleotides read TGTGCCAGCAGTAACAGGGGGACTAATGAAAAACTGTTTTTT.

The chain has TRBV5-1 and TRBJ2-5; 15 bases match TRBD2. V shed 3 bases and J 5 bases; nucleotides not matched to a gene: 8. The CDR3 has 17 amino acids. Per the germline V gene, CDR1 is SGHRS and CDR2 is YFSETQ. CDR3 nucleotides: TGCGCCAGCAGCTGGAGGACAGGGACTAGCGGGAGGGAGACCCAGTACTTC. Translated: CASSWRTGTSGRETQYF.

The genes are TRBV30 and TRBJ1-4; D perhaps matches TRBD1 (6 bases). Germline V gives CDR1 GTSNPN, CDR2 SVGIG (reference sequence). The CDR3 is 13 amino acids. Trimming left V 3 bases short and J 8 bases short, with 13 bases between. The CDR3 nucleotides read TGTGCCTGGAGAAGGGGGGCGGAAGAAAAACTGTTTTTT. Its protein product is CAWRRGAEEKLFF.

This sequence joins TRBV5-5 and TRBJ1-2, with D tentatively TRBD1 (5 bases). The germline V gene has CDR1 SGHKS and CDR2 YYEKEE (reference sequence). This CDR3 has 15 amino acids. The V end lost 0 bases, the J end lost 4 bases, and 13 bases lay between the germline ends. The CDR3 loop is CASSLAEGRGYGYTF. The CDR3 region has the DNA TGTGCCAGCAGCTTGGCTGAGGGGCGCGGCTATGGCTACACCTTC.

This chain's CDR3 is CASTRGQRPQHF. CDR3 bases: TGTGCCAGCACTCGGGGTCAGCGGCCCCAGCATTTT. The chain couples TRBV28 to TRBJ1-5; D remains ambiguous. The V gene's germline CDR1 is MDHEN and CDR2 SYDVKM. Trimming shortened V by 7 bases and J by 9 bases, and 13 bases separated the two germline ends. The CDR3 loop spans 12 amino acids.

In this sample, this clone turned up once. This sample includes further DNA sequences coding for the same CDR3. This chain connects TRBV30 to TRBJ2-1; D gene uncertain. Trimming took off 3 bases at V and 5 bases at J, with 5 bases between the two ends. The CDR3 is 11 amino acids. CDR1 and CDR2 from the germline V gene are GTSNPN and SVGIG (reference sequence). CDR3 nucleotide sequence: TGTGCCTGGAGCAAAAACAATGAGCAGTTCTTC. This codes for CAWSKNNEQFF.